This T cell receptor beta chain was sequenced in a study of cytomegalovirus exposure and HLA in healthy donors. Sequencing was performed with immunoSEQ multiplex PCR; in TCRdb, only in-frame clones are kept and a portion is missing. The table shows hundreds of thousands of clones, with less than 90% occurring only once. This CDR3 region has 17 residues. Deletions cut 1 base from V and 15 bases from J, with 28 bases between. Germline loops: CDR1 LNHNV, CDR2 YYDKDF (reference sequence). The chain combines TRBV15 with TRBJ2-1; unclear D gene. The receptor was derived from a young man in good health and CMV-seropositive. The sample was PBMCs. CDR3 amino acids: CATSRGGAGAGRERVFF. The CDR3 nucleotides are TGTGCCACCAGCAGAGGGGGTGCTGGCGCAGGTAGGGAAAGGGTGTTCTTC.